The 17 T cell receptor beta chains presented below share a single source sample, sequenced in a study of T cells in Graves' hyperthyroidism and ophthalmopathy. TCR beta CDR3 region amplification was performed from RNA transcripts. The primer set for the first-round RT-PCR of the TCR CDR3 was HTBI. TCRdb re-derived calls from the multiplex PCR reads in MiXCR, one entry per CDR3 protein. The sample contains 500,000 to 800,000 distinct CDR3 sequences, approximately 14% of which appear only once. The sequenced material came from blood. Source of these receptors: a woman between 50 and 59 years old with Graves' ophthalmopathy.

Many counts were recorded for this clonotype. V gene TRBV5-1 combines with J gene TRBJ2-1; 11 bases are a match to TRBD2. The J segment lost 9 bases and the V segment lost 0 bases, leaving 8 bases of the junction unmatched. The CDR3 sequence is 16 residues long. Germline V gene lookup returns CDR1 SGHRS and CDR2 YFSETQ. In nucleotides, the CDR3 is TGCGCCAGCAGCTTGGGTGCTAGCGGGAGGATCACTGAGCAGTTCTTC. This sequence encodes CASSLGASGRITEQFF.

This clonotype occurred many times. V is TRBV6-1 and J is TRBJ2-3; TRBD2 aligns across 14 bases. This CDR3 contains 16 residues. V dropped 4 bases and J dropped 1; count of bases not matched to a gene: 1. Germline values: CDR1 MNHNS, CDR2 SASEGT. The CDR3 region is CASSGGLAGGTDTQYF. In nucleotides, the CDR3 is TGTGCCAGCAGTGGGGGACTAGCGGGAGGCACAGATACGCAGTATTTT.

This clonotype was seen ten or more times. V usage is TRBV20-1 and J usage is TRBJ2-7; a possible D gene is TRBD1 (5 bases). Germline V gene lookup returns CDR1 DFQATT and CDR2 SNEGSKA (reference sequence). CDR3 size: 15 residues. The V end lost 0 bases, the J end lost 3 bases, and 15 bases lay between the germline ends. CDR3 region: CSARDFSRVDYEQYF. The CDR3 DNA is TGCAGTGCTAGAGATTTTAGCAGGGTGGACTACGAGCAGTACTTC.

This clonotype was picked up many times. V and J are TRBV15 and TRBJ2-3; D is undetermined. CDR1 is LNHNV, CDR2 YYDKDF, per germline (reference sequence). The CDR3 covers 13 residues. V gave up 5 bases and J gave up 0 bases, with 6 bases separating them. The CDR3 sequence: CATSPRSTDTQYF. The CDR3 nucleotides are TGTGCCACCAGCCCCCGAAGCACAGATACGCAGTATTTT.

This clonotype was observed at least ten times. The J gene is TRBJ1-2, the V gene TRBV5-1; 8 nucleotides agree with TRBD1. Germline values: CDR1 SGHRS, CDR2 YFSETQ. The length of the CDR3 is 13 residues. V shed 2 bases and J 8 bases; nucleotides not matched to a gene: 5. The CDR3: CASSFGTGRGYTF. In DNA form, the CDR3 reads TGCGCCAGCAGCTTCGGGACAGGTCGGGGCTACACCTTC.

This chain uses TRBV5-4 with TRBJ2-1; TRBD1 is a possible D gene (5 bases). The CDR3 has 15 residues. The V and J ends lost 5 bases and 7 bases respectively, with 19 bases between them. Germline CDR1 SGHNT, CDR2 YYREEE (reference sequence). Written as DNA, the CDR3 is TGTGCCAGCAGTCCAGACAGTGGGGTAGGGAATGAGCAGTTCTTC. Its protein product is CASSPDSGVGNEQFF. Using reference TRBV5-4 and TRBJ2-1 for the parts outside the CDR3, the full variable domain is ETGVTQSPTHLIKTRGQQVTLRCSSQSGHNTVSWYQQALGQGPQFIFQYYREEENGRGNFPPRFSGLQFPNYSSELNVNALELDDSALYLCASSPDSGVGNEQFFGPGTRLTVL.

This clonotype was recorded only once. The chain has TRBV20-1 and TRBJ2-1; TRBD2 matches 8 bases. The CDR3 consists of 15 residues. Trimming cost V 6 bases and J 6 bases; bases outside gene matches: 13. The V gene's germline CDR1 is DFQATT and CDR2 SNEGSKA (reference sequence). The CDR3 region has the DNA TGCAGTGCCAAACCTTCCAGCGGGAGATTCAATGAGCAGTTCTTC. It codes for CSAKPSSGRFNEQFF.

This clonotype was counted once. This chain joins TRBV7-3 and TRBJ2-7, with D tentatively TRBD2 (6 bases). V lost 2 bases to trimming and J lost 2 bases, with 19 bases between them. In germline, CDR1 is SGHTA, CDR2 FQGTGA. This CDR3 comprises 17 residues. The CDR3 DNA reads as TGTGCCAGCAGCTTACTCCCGGGTGGCAGGACTACCTACGAGCAGTACTTC. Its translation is CASSLLPGGRTTYEQYF.

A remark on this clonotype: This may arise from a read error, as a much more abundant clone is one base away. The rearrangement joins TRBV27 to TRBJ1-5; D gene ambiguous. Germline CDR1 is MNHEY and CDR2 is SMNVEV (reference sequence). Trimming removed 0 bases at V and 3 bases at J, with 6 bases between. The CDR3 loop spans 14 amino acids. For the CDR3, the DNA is TGTGCCAGCAGTTTATCCCCGGTCAATCAGCCCCAGCATTTT. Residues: CASSLSPVNQPQHF.

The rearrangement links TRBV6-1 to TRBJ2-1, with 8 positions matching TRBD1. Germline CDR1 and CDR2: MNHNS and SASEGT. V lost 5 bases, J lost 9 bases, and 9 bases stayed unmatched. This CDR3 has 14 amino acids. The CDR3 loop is CASSYPGQGGEQFF. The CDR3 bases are TGTGCCAGCAGTTACCCCGGACAGGGAGGTGAGCAGTTCTTC.

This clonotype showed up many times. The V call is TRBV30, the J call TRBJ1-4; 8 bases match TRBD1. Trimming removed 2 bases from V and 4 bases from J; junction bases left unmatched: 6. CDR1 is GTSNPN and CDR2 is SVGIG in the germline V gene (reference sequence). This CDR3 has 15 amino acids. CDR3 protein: CAWSRGQGDNEKLFF. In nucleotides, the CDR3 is TGTGCCTGGAGTCGCGGACAGGGAGATAATGAAAAACTGTTTTTT. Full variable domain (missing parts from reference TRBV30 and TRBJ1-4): SQTIHQWPATLVQPVGSPLSLECTVEGTSNPNLYWYRQAAGRGLQLLFYSVGIGQISSEVPQNLSASRPQDRQFILSSKKLLLSDSGFYLCAWSRGQGDNEKLFFGSGTQLSVL.

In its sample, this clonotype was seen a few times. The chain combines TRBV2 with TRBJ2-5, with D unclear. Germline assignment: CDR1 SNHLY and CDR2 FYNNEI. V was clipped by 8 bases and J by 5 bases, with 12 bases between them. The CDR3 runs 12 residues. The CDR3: CASDGFSETQYF. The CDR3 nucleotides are TGTGCCAGCGATGGGTTCTCGGAGACCCAGTACTTC.

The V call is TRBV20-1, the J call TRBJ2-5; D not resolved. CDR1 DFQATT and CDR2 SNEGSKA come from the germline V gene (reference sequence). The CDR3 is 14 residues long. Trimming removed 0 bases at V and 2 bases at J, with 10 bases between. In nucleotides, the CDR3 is TGCAGTGCTAGAGATAGTGCCAGTCAAGAGACCCAGTACTTC. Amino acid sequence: CSARDSASQETQYF.

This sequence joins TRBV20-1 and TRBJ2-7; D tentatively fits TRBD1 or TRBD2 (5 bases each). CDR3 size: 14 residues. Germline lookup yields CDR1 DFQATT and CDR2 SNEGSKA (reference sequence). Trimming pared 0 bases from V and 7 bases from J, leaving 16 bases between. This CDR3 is CSARDPQGPREQYF. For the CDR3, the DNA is TGCAGTGCTAGAGATCCTCAGGGACCTAGGGAGCAGTACTTC.

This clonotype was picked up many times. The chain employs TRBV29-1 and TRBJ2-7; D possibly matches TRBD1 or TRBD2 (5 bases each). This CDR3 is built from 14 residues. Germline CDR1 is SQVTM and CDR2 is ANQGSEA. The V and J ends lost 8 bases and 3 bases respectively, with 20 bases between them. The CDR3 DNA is TGCAGCATACGTGGCCTTCGAGGGGACTACGAGCAGTACTTC. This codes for CSIRGLRGDYEQYF.

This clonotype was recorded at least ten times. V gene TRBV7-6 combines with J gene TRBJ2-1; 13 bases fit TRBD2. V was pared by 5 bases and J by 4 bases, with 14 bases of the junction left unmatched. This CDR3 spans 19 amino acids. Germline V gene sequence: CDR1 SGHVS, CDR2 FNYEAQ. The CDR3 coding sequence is TGTGCCAGCAGCAGACCCTCGGGTGGGACTAGCGGGAAGTACAATGAGCAGTTCTTC. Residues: CASSRPSGGTSGKYNEQFF.

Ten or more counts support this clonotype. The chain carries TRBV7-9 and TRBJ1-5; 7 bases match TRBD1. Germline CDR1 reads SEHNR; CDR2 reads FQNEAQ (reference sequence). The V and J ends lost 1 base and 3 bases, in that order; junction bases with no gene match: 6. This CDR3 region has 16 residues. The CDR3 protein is CASSLDRGPINQPQHF. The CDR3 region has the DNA TGTGCCAGCAGCTTAGATAGGGGGCCTATCAATCAGCCCCAGCATTTT.